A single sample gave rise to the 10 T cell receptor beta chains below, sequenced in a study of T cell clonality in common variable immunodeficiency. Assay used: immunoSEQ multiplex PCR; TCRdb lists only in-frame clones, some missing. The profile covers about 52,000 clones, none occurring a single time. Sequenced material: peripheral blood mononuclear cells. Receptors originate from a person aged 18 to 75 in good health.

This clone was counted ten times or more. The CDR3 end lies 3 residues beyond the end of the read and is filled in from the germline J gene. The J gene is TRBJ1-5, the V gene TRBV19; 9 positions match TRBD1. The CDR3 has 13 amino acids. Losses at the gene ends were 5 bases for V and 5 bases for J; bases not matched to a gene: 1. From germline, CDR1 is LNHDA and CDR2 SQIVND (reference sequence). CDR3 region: CASSGDRDQPQHF. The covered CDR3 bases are TGTGCCAGTAGTGGGGACAGGGATCAGCCC. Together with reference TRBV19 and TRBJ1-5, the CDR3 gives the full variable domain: DGGITQSPKYLFRKEGQNVTLSCEQNLNHDAMYWYRQDPGQGLRLIYYSQIVNDFQKGDIAEGYSVSREKKESFPLTVTSAQKNPTAFYLCASSGDRDQPQHFGDGTRLSIL.

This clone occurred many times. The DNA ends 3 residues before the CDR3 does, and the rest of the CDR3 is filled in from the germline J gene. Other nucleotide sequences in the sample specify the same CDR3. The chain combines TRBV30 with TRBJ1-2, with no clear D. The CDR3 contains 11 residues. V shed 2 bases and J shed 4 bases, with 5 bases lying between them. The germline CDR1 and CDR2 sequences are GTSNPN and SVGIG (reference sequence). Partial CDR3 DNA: TGTGCCTGGAGTACGGGCTATGGC. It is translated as CAWSTGYG. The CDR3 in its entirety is CAWSTGYGYTF.

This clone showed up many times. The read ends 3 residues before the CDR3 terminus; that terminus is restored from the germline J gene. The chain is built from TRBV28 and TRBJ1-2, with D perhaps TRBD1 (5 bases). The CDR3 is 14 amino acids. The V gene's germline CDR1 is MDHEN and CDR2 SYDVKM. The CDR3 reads CASSLWGREGGYTF. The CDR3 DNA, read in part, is TGTGCCAGCAGTTTATGGGGCAGGGAGGGCGGC.

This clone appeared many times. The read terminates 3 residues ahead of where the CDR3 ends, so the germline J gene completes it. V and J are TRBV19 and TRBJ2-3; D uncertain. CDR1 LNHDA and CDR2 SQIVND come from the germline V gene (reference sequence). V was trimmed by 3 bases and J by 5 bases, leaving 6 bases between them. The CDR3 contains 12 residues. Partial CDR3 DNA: TGTGCCAGTAGTATCATCGGAGATACG. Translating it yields CASSIIGDT. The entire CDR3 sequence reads CASSIIGDTQYF.

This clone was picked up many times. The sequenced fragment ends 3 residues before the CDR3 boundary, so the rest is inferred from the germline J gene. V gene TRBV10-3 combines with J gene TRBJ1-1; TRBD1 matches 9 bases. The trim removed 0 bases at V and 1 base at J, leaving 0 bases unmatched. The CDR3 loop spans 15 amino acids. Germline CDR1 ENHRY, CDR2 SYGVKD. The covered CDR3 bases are TGTGCCATCAGTGAGTCGACAGGGGGGAACACTGAA. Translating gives CAISESTGGNTE. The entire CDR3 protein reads CAISESTGGNTEAFF.

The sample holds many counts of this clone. The CDR3 reads CASAGAGANVLTF. The part of the CDR3 DNA that was read is TGTGCCAGCGCGGGGGCTGGGGCCAACGTC. The genes are TRBV6-2 or TRBV6-3 and TRBJ2-6, with 7 bases fitting TRBD2. The read comes to an end 3 residues before the CDR3 does, leaving the germline J gene to fill in the end. This CDR3 region has 13 residues. V shed 8 bases, J shed 2 bases, and the junction held 0 bases outside the gene matches. Per the germline V gene, CDR1 is MNHEY and CDR2 is SVGEGT.

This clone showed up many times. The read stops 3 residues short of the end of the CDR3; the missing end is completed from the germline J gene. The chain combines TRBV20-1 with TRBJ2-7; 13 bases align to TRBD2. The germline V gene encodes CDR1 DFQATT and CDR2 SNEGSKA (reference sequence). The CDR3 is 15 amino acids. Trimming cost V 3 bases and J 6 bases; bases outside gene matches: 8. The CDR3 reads CSASLGLAGVFEQYF. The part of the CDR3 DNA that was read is TGCAGTGCTAGTCTCGGACTAGCGGGAGTCTTCGAG.

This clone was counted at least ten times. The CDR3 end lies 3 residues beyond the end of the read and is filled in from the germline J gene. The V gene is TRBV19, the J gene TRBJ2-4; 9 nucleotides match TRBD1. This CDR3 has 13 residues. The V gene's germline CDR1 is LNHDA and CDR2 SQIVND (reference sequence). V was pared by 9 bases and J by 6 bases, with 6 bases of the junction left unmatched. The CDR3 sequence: CASGQGTGNIQYF. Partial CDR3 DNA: TGTGCCAGCGGACAGGGGACTGGAAACATT.

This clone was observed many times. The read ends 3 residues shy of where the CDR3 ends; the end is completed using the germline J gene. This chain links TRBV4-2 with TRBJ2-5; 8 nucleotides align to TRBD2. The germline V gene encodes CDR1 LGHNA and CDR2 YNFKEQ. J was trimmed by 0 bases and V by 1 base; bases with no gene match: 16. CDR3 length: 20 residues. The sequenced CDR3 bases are TGTGCCAGCAGCCAAGTCATGAGCGGGAGTGGAGTGGGTAACCAAGAGACC. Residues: CASSQVMSGSGVGNQET. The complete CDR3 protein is CASSQVMSGSGVGNQETQYF.

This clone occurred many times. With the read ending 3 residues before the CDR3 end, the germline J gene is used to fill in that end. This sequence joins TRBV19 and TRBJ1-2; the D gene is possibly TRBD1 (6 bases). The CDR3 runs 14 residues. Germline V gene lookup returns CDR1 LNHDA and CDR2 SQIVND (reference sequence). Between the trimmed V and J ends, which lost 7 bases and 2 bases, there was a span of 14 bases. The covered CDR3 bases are TGTGCCAGTAATTGGGGGCCGGGAAACTATGGC. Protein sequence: CASNWGPGNYG. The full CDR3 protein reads CASNWGPGNYGYTF.